A single sample is the source of the 5 T cell receptor beta chains below, sequenced in a study of T cells expressing NK-cell markers. TCRdb reprocessed the 5' RACE reads, keeping one entry per CDR3 protein, no DNA. In total, the table holds hundreds of thousands of distinct CDR3 sequences. Sequences were obtained from blood T cells: a sorted CD56 or NKG2C T cell subset, CD4+ or CD8+ T cells, or bulk PBMC T cells (not recorded which). The receptors were sampled from a man aged 18-70 years in good health.

The chain links TRBV3-1 to TRBJ1-1. The CDR3 is made up of 15 amino acids. Germline V gene sequence: CDR1 LGHDT, CDR2 YNNKEL (reference sequence). The CDR3 loop reads CASSQDPEGRTGAFF. Drawing the rest from reference TRBV3-1 and TRBJ1-1, the complete variable domain is DTAVSQTPKYLVTQMGNDKSIKCEQNLGHDTMYWYKQDSKKFLKIMFSYNNKELIINETVPNRFSPKSPDKAHLNLHINSLELGDSAVYFCASSQDPEGRTGAFFGQGTRLTVV.

The chain combines TRBV20-1 with TRBJ1-5; with no DNA, the TCRdb D assignment of TRBD1 cannot be verified. CDR3 length: 14 amino acids. CDR1 DFQATT and CDR2 SNEGSKA come from the germline V gene (reference sequence). CDR3 protein: CSATRGVGNQPQHF.

J is TRBJ2-5 and V is TRBV27; lacking DNA, the TRBD1 call made by TCRdb goes unchecked. Germline assignment: CDR1 MNHEY and CDR2 SMNVEV (reference sequence). The CDR3 is 16 residues long. This CDR3 is CASSPRLGQGQETQYF.

The CDR3 sequence: CASSTRATSGGEGQETQYF. The chain joins TRBV9 to TRBJ2-5; no DNA is available, so the TRBD2 call from TCRdb remains unchecked. Germline CDR1 SGDLS, CDR2 YYNGEE. The CDR3 runs 19 residues.

V is TRBV7-9 and J is TRBJ1-1; the TCRdb call, TRBD1, lacks DNA for checking. CDR1 and CDR2 from the germline V gene are SEHNR and FQNEAQ (reference sequence). This CDR3 is 15 amino acids long. CDR3 sequence: CASSLQSGGSTEAFF. The full variable domain, in which reference TRBV7-9 and TRBJ1-1 provide the parts outside the CDR3, is DTGVSQNPRHKITKRGQNVTFRCDPISEHNRLYWYRQTLGQGPEFLTYFQNEAQLEKSRLLSDRFSAERPKGSFSTLEIQRTEQGDSAMYLCASSLQSGGSTEAFFGQGTRLTVV.